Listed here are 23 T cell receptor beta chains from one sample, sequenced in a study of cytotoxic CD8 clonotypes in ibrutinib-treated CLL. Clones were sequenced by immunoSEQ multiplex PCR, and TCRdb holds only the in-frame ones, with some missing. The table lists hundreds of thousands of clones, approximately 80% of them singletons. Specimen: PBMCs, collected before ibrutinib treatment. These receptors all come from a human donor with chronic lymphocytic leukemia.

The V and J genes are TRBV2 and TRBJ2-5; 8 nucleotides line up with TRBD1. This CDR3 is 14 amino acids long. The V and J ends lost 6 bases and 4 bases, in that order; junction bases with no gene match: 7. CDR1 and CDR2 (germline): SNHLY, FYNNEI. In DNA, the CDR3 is TGTGCCAGCAGCGTGGACAGGGCGGGAGAGACCCAGTACTTC. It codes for CASSVDRAGETQYF.

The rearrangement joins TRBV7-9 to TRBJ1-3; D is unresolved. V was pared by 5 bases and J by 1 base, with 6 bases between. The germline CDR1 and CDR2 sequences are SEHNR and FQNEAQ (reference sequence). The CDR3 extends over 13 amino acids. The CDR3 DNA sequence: TGTGCCAGCAGCCTTCTATCTGGAAACACCATATATTTT. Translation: CASSLLSGNTIYF.

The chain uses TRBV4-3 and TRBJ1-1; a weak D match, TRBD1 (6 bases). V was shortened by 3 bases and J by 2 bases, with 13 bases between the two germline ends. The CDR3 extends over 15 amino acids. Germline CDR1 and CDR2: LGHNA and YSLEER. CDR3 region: CASSQLPQGNTEAFF. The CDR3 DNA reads TGCGCCAGCAGCCAGCTCCCACAGGGAAACACTGAAGCTTTCTTT.

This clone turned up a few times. The CDR3 bases are TGTGCCAGCAGCTTATACAACATCAGAGGCTACACCTTC. It yields the protein CASSLYNIRGYTF. J is TRBJ1-2 and V is TRBV5-6, with no clear D. V was shortened by 2 bases and J by 8 bases, with 13 bases between the two germline ends. Germline CDR1 is SGHDT and CDR2 is YYEEEE. The CDR3 extends over 13 amino acids.

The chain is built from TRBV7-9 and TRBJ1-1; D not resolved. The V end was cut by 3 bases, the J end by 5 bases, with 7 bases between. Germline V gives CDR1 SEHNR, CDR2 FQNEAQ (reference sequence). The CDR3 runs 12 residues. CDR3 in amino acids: CASSFFGTEAFF. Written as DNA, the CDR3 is TGTGCCAGCAGCTTCTTTGGGACTGAAGCTTTCTTT. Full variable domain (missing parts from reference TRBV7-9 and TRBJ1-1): DTGVSQNPRHKITKRGQNVTFRCDPISEHNRLYWYRQTLGQGPEFLTYFQNEAQLEKSRLLSDRFSAERPKGSFSTLEIQRTEQGDSAMYLCASSFFGTEAFFGQGTRLTVV.

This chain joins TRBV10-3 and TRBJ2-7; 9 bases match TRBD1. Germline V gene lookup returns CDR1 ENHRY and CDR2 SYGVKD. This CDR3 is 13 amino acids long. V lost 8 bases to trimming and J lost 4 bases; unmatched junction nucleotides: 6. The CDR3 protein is CAIGTGREYEQYF. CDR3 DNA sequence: TGTGCCATCGGGACAGGGCGCGAATACGAGCAGTACTTC.

CDR3 sequence (DNA): TGCGCCAGCAGCTTGGACGACAGGGGGCACGCAGATACGCAGTATTTT. Its protein is CASSLDDRGHADTQYF. V and J are TRBV5-1 and TRBJ2-3, with 10 positions matching TRBD1. Germline assignment: CDR1 SGHRS and CDR2 YFSETQ. This CDR3 has 16 residues. Trimming at V came to 0 bases and at J to 4 bases, leaving 5 bases not matched to a gene.

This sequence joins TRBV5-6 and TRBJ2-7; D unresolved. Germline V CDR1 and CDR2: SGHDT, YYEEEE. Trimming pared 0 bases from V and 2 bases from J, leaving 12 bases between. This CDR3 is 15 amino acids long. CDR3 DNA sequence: TGTGCCAGCAGCTTGGCCTACGGGTCGGCCTACGAGCAGTACTTC. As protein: CASSLAYGSAYEQYF.

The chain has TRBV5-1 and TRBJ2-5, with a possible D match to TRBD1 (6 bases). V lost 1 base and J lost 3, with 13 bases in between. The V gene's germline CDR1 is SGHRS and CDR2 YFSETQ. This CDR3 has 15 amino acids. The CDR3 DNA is TGCGCCAGCAGCTTGCAGGGGCAGTTCGAAGAGACCCAGTACTTC. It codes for CASSLQGQFEETQYF.

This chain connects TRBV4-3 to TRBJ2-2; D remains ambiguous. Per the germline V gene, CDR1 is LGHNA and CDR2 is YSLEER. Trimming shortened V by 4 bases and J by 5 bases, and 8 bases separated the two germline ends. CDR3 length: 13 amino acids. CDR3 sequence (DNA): TGCGCCAGCAGCCGGACGTGGACCGGGGAGCTGTTTTTT. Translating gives CASSRTWTGELFF.

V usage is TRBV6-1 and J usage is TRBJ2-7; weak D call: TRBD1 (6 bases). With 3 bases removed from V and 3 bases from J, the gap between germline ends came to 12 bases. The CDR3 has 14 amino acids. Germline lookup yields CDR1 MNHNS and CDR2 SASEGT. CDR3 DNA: TGTGCCAGCAGTGATCAGGGGACAAGCTACGAGCAGTACTTC. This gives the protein CASSDQGTSYEQYF.

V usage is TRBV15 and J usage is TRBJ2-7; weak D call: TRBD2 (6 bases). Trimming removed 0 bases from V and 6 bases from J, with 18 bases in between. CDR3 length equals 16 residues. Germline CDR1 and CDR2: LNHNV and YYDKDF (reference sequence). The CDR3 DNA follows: TGTGCCACCAGCAGAGATGTTTCGGGAGCGATGCTCGAGCAGTACTTC. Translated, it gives CATSRDVSGAMLEQYF.

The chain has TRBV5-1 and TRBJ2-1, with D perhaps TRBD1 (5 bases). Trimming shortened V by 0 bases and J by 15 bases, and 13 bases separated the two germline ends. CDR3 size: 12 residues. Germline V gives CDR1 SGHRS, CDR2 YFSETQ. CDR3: CASSLEAGLLFF. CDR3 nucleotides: TGCGCCAGCAGCTTGGAGGCAGGGCTCTTGTTCTTC.

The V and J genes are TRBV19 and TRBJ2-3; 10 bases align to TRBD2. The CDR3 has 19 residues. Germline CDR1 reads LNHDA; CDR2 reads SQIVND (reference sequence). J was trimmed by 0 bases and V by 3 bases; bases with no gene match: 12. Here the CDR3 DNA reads TGTGCCAGTAGTATGGGCCTAGCGGGAGTTTATAGGAGCACAGATACGCAGTATTTT. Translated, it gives CASSMGLAGVYRSTDTQYF.

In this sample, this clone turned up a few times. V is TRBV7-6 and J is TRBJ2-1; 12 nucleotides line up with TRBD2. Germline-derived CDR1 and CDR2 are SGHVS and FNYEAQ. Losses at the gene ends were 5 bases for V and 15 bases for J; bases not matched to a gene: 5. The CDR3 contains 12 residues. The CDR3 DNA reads TGTGCCAGCAGCGAATCTAGCGGGAGGGGGTTCTTC. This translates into CASSESSGRGFF.

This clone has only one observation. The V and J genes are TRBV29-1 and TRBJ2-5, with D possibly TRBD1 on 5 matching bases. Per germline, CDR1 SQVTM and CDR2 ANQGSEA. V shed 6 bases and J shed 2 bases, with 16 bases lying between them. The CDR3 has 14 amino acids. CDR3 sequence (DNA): TGCAGCGTAACCCCCGTACAGGAGCAAGAGACCCAGTACTTC. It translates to CSVTPVQEQETQYF.

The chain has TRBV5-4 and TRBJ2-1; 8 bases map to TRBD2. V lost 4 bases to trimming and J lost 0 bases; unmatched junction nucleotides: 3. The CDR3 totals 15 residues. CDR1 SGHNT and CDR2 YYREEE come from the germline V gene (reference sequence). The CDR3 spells CASSPGTSSYNEQFF. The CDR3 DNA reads TGTGCCAGCAGCCCCGGGACTAGCTCCTACAATGAGCAGTTCTTC.

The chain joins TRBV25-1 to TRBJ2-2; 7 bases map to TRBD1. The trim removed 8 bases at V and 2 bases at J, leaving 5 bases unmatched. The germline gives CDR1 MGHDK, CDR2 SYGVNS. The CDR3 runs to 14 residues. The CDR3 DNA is TGTGCCAGCGGAGACAGGGTAAACACCGGGGAGCTGTTTTTT. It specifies CASGDRVNTGELFF.

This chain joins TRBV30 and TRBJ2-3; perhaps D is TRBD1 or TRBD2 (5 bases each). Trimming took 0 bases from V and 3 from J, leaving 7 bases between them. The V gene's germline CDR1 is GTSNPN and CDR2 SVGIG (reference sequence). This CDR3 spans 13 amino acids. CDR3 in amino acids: CAWSVGETDTQYF. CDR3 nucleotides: TGTGCCTGGAGTGTAGGGGAGACAGATACGCAGTATTTT.

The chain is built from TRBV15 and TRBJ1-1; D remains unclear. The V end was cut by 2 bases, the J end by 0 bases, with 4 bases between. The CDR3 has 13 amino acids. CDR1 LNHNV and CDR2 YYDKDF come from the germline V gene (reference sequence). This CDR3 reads CATSRSLNTEAFF. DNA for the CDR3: TGTGCCACCAGCAGATCATTGAACACTGAAGCTTTCTTT.

CDR3 DNA sequence: TGTGCCAGCAGCTTGGCGAGTTTTTTGGGGAGCACTGAAGCTTTCTTT. It encodes CASSLASFLGSTEAFF. The chain uses TRBV5-6 and TRBJ1-1; D unresolved. V was trimmed by 0 bases and J by 4 bases, leaving 16 bases between them. The CDR3 has 16 residues. In germline, CDR1 is SGHDT, CDR2 YYEEEE.

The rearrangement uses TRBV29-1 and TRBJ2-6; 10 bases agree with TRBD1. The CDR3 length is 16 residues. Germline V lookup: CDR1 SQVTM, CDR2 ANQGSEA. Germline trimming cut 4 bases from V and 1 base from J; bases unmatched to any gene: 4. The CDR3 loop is CSVGQGASSGANVLTF. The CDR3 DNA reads TGCAGCGTTGGACAGGGGGCTTCTTCTGGGGCCAACGTCCTGACTTTC.

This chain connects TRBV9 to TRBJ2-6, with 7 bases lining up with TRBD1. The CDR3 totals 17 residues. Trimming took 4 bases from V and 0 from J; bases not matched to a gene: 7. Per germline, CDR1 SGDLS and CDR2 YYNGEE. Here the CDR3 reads CASSRRDSLSGANVLTF. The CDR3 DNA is TGTGCCAGCAGCAGACGGGACAGCCTCTCTGGGGCCAACGTCCTGACTTTC.